This T cell receptor beta chain originates from a study of molecular identifiers for immune sequencing clone quantification (dated by TCRdb to the late 2010s). Describing the broader study: In a replicate experiment, RNA from about 21,000 or 97,000 naive CD8 T cells was split into five aliquots, four of which were sequenced. The study was a methods study using CD8 T cells to benchmark molecular-identifier clustering-based TCR repertoire sequencing (MIDCIRS) and TCR RNA copy counting. The full study reports these points: Even against a background of one million naive CD8 T cells, spiked-in Jurkat TCR RNA amounting to a single cell's worth was reported to be detectable. Modeling gave approximately 3 recovered TCR RNA copies per cell versus 8 to 10 by digital PCR, implying approximately 32% capture efficiency. Highly expanded clone sizes could be underestimated because identical TCR molecules may share a barcode. In CMV-specific effector cells, clones with more than 20 RNA copies contained over 99% of molecules, whereas in naive cells such clones contained under 1% of molecules. The naive libraries included spiked-in Jurkat TCR RNA (roughly eleven copies' worth), and this Jurkat TCR RNA is not part of the donor repertoire. When barcode sub-clustering was not used, chimeric consensus sequences inflated TCR diversity, with chimeras reaching as high as 47%.

The library was prepared using PCR. Sequenced using a NextSeq 500. Bulk TCR libraries were prepared as previously described, using TCR primers listed in Table S5. The Qiagen AllPrep DNA/RNA kit was used to purify total RNA. Before analysis, reads from multiple sequencing runs of the same library were pooled. Regarding the original processing steps: Reads were retained only if the reads had an exact TCR constant sequence, and the retained reads were trimmed to 150 nt and grouped according to their 12-nt molecular barcodes. Reads inside each barcode group were sub-clustered using a 15% Levenshtein threshold, and a quality-weighted consensus sequence was constructed for each RNA molecule. Non-functional sequences were excluded, and lower-count sequences lying one edit away from another sequence were also excluded. Based on fitting two negative binomial distributions, any barcode sub-cluster with under 20% of the maximum read count was discarded. The public reads were quality trimmed at Q25 with fastp and then assembled into clones with MiXCR by TCRdb, keeping productive beta chains. CDR3 protein duplicates are merged, each entry listing the most common genes and DNA. The V and J calls were not made by the authors but by TCRdb's processing. The sample table holds over 50,000 distinct CDR3 sequences, of which more than 35% were seen once. 3% to 4.5% of the sample is taken by the ten largest.

This clonotype has a count of ten or more. The antigen it recognizes is unknown. Base qualities were left out, and no much larger clone turns up one base away. Sequences SGDLS (CDR1) and YYNGEE (CDR2) are obtained from the germline V gene. Between the V and J ends, shortened by 0 bases and 3 bases respectively, the junction contains 3 bases. The CDR3 contains 12 residues, cysteine and phenylalanine counted. The entry retains the CDR3 DNA only, 36 bases that are in frame from base 1. Libraries of naive CD8 T cells were generated from roughly 21,000 to 960,000 sorted cells, with 10%, 30% or 50% of the purified RNA used. Naive CD8 T cells, defined as CD8+CD4-CCR7+CD45RA+, were FACS-sorted into RLT Plus buffer on a BD FACSAria II. To test detection sensitivity, Jurkat RNA equivalent to more than eight TCR copies was spiked into samples of about 20,000-1,100,000 naive CD8 T cells. CD8 T cells were enriched using RosetteSep CD8+ T Cell Enrichment Cocktail and Ficoll-Paque, and the enriched cells then underwent ACK red cell lysis.

Specimen: naive CD8+ T cells from blood, with Jurkat cell RNA spiked in. The meaning of the sample's cell subset or site label: FACS-sorted CD8+CD4-CCR7+CD45RA+ naive T cells. Here the chain combines TRBV9 and TRBJ1-2; the D gene cannot be resolved reliably. This receptor was taken from a human donor in good health. Some libraries in this study had Jurkat cell RNA spiked in. Here is the DNA: TGTGCCAGCAGCGTAGTCGACTATGGCTACACCTTC. It translates to CASSVVDYGYTF.